This T cell receptor (beta chain) was captured in a study of naive and memory T cell subsets. Study-wide points: Especially in CD8 cells, naive repertoires contained a few larger clonotypes, possibly CD45RA-re-expressing memory cells.

Trimming at V came to 4 bases and at J to 7 bases, leaving 19 bases not matched to a gene. The CDR3 extends over 17 amino acids. Germline values: CDR1 KGHSH, CDR2 LQKENI. This clonotype was observed many times. As yet, its antigen is unknown. The beta constant-region primer was an equimolar mix of two oligonucleotides covering TRBC1 and TRBC2. Four rounds of PCR amplified the ligated cDNA using nested alpha and beta constant-region primers plus SP2. In TCRdb, the UMI-ligation and nested PCR reads were re-called with MiXCR into one record per CDR3 protein. The data contain roughly 150,000 distinct CDR3 sequences, roughly 20% of them singletons.

Sequences were obtained from naive CD4+ T cells from blood. The sequence derives from a human donor in good health. V is TRBV18 and J is TRBJ2-7, with TRBD1 matching over 7 bases. The CDR3 reads CASSLRQGTDVRREQYF. In DNA, the CDR3 is TGTGCCAGCTCACTACGACAGGGCACGGACGTACGTAGGGAGCAGTACTTC.